This T cell receptor (beta chain) was retrieved from a study of human T cells and chemical hapten exposure. Time point meaning: patch test 1, 2 weeks after DPC sensitization. This sample's treatment: therapeutic diphenylcyclopropenone sensitization with weekly scalp DPC. The study extracted total RNA from unfractionated whole blood. Participating donors were patients with alopecia, aged 18 to 70 years, considered appropriate candidates for DPC. CDR1 MDHEN and CDR2 SYDVKM come from the germline V gene. V was shortened by 5 bases and J by 2 bases, with 13 bases between the two germline ends. This CDR3 is 14 amino acids long. Individual cDNA molecules each carried unique molecular identifiers attached by the library. TCRdb redid the calling of the RACE reads with MiXCR, one entry per CDR3 protein. The data hold roughly 50,000 distinct CDR3 sequences, with approximately 11% observed a single time.

The rearrangement links TRBV28 to TRBJ2-7; no definite D call. This TCR derives from a woman in her forties with alopecia areata. Some clones in this sample may be carry-over from other donors' samples. This material consisted of whole blood, taken in connection with sensitization to the hapten diphenylcyclopropenone (DPC). The CDR3 DNA reads as TGTGCCAGCAGTGGTATAATGGGCGCCTACGAGCAGTACTTC. This codes for CASSGIMGAYEQYF.